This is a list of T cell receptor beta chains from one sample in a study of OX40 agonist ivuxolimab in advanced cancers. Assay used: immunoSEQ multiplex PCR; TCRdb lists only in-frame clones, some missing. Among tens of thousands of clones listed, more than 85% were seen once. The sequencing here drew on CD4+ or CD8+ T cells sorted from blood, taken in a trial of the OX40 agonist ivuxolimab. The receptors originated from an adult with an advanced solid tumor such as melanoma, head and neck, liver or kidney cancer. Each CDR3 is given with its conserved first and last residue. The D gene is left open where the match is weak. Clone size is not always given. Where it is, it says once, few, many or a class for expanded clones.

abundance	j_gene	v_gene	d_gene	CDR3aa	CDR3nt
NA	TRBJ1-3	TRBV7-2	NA	CASSPRAPGFVGNTIYF	TGTGCCAGCAGCCCTCGGGCCCCGGGGTTTGTTGGAAACACCATATATTTT
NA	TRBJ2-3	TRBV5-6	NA	CASSLPPPQAQTQYF	TGTGCCAGCAGCTTACCCCCACCACAGGCCCAGACGCAGTATTTT
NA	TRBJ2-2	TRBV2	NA	CASSGGRDTGELFF	TGTGCCAGCAGTGGGGGGCGGGACACCGGGGAGCTGTTTTTT
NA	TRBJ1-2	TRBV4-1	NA	CASSQDWERGGYGYTF	TGCGCCAGCAGCCAAGATTGGGAGCGGGGAGGCTATGGCTACACCTTC
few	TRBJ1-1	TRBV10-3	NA	CAISTDSVNTEAFF	TGTGCCATCAGTACGGACAGCGTGAACACTGAAGCTTTCTTT
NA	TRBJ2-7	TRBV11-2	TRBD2	CASSFLSGRRYEQYF	TGTGCCAGCAGCTTCCTTAGCGGGAGGCGGTACGAGCAGTACTTC
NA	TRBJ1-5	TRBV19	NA	CASSIVDQPQHF	TGTGCCAGTAGTATCGTGGATCAGCCCCAGCATTTT
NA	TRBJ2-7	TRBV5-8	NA	CASSLKHTDGIYEQYF	TGTGCCAGCAGCTTGAAGCATACGGACGGTATCTACGAGCAGTACTTC
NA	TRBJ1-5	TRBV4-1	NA	CASSQDPGNQPQHF	TGCGCCAGCAGCCAAGATCCGGGCAATCAGCCCCAGCATTTT
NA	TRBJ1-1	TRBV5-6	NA	CASSWVENTEAFF	TGTGCCAGCAGCTGGGTAGAGAACACTGAAGCTTTCTTT
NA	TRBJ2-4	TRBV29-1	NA	CSVDGGLENIQYF	TGCAGCGTTGATGGGGGGTTAGAGAACATTCAGTACTTC
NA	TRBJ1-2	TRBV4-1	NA	CASSQGLSRNYGYTF	TGCGCCAGCAGCCAAGGGTTATCAAGGAATTATGGCTACACCTTC
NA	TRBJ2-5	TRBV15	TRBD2	CATSLSPGLAGFGETQYF	TGTGCCACCAGCTTGAGCCCGGGACTAGCGGGTTTTGGTGAGACCCAGTACTTC
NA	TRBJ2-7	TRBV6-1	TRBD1	CASSEGQGALYEQYF	TGTGCCAGCAGCGAGGGGCAGGGGGCCCTCTACGAGCAGTACTTC
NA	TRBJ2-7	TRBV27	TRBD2	CASSGLRAGGPREQYF	TGTGCCAGCAGCGGACTCAGAGCGGGAGGGCCCCGGGAGCAGTACTTC
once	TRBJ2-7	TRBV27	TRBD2	CASSLSLAGVYEQYF	TGTGCCAGCAGCCTCTCCCTAGCGGGAGTCTACGAGCAGTACTTC
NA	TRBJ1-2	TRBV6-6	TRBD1	CASSLPGGADGYTF	TGTGCCAGCAGTCTCCCAGGGGGCGCGGATGGCTACACCTTC
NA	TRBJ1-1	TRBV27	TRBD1	CASSLDRGAFGEAFF	TGTGCCAGCAGCCTTGACAGGGGGGCTTTCGGTGAAGCTTTCTTT
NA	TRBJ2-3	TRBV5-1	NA	CASRPNSADTQYF	TGCGCCAGCAGACCCAACAGTGCAGATACGCAGTATTTT
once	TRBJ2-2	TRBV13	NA	CASSLGDIPGELFF	TGTGCCAGCAGCTTAGGGGACATCCCCGGGGAGCTGTTTTTT
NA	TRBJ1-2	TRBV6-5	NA	CATTGLPGEHGYTF	TGTGCCACTACCGGTCTACCAGGGGAACATGGCTACACCTTC
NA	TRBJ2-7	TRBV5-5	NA	CASSLGSLRGEGYTYEQYF	TGTGCCAGCAGCTTGGGAAGCTTGCGGGGAGAGGGGTACACCTACGAGCAGTACTTC
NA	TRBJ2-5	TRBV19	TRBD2	CASSWTSGGQETQYF	TGTGCCAGTAGTTGGACTAGCGGGGGACAAGAGACCCAGTACTTC
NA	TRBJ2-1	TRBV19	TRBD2	CASSVGGLARYEQFF	TGTGCCAGTAGCGTGGGGGGACTAGCTAGGTATGAGCAGTTCTTC
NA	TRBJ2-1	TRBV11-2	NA	CASKVGKGGNEQFF	TGTGCCAGCAAGGTCGGGAAGGGAGGCAATGAGCAGTTCTTC
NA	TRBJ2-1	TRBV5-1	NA	CASSLVGDEQFF	TGCGCCAGCAGCTTGGTGGGGGATGAGCAGTTCTTC
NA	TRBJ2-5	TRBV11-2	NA	CASSLGGYQETQYF	TGTGCCAGCAGCTTAGGGGGTTACCAAGAGACCCAGTACTTC
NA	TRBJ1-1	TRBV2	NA	CASSEATLNTEAFF	TGTGCCAGCAGTGAAGCTACTTTGAACACTGAAGCTTTCTTT
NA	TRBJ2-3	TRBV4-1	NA	CASSPEPTGSHTDTQYF	TGCGCCAGCAGCCCAGAACCAACAGGGTCCCACACAGATACGCAGTATTTT
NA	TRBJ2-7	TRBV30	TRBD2	CAWSGETSGYEQYF	TGTGCCTGGAGTGGAGAAACTAGCGGTTACGAGCAGTACTTC
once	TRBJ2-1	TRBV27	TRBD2	CASGRAGPYNEQFF	TGTGCCAGCGGGAGGGCCGGACCCTACAATGAGCAGTTCTTC
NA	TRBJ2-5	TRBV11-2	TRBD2	CASSSGTSGLGWETQYF	TGTGCCAGCAGCTCCGGGACTAGCGGGCTAGGGTGGGAGACCCAGTACTTC
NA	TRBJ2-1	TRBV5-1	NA	CASSLLGDEQFF	TGCGCCAGCAGCTTGCTGGGCGATGAGCAGTTCTTC
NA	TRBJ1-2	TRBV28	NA	CASSFEFVAGGYTF	TGTGCCAGCAGTTTCGAATTTGTTGCGGGCGGCTACACCTTC
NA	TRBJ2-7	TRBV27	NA	CASSLGAVYEQYF	TGTGCCAGCAGTTTAGGGGCTGTCTACGAGCAGTACTTC
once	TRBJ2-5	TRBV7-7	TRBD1	CASSLNQGEETQYF	TGTGCTAGCAGCTTGAATCAGGGGGAAGAGACCCAGTACTTC
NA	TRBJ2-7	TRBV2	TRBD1	CASRLGQGLSYEQYF	TGTGCCAGCAGGCTAGGACAGGGACTCTCCTACGAGCAGTACTTC
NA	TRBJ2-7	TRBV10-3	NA	CAIAEGSYEQYF	TGTGCCATCGCCGAGGGTTCCTACGAGCAGTACTTC
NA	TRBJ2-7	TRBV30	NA	CAWKPTVPYEQYF	TGTGCCTGGAAGCCGACAGTACCCTACGAGCAGTACTTC
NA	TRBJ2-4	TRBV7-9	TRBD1	CASSPDLLGTGEFYIQYF	TGTGCCAGCAGCCCAGACCTCCTTGGGACAGGCGAATTTTACATTCAGTACTTC
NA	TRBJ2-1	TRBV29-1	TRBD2	CSVEAGGLFDEQFF	TGCAGCGTTGAAGCGGGAGGCCTCTTTGATGAGCAGTTCTTC
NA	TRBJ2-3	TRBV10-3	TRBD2	CAISESASGYLTQYF	TGTGCCATCAGTGAGTCGGCTAGCGGATACCTTACGCAGTATTTT
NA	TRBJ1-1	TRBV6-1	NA	CASSEGSGLAEAFF	TGTGCCAGCAGTGAAGGCTCAGGGCTGGCTGAAGCTTTCTTT
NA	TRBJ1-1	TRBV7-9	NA	CASSLSDTEAFF	TGTGCCAGCAGCTTAAGTGACACTGAAGCTTTCTTT
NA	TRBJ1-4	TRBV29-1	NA	CSVGGLNEKLFF	TGCAGCGTGGGGGGCCTTAATGAAAAACTGTTTTTT
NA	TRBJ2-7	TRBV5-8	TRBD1	CASNLEGQGSSYEQYF	TGTGCCAGCAACTTGGAGGGACAGGGATCCTCCTACGAGCAGTACTTC
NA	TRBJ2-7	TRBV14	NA	CASSQDLDSISYEQYF	TGTGCCAGCAGCCAAGATCTGGACAGCATCTCCTACGAGCAGTACTTC
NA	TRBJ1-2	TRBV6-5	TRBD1	CASSYSGTEGYTF	TGTGCCAGCAGTTACTCGGGGACAGAAGGCTACACCTTC
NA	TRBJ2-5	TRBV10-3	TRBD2	CAISEAGLGETQYF	TGTGCCATCAGTGAAGCGGGGTTGGGGGAGACCCAGTACTTC
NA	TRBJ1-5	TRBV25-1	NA	CASRKKPQHF	TGTGCCAGCAGAAAAAAGCCCCAGCATTTT
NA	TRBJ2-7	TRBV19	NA	CASSIQRHHSYEQYF	TGTGCCAGTAGTATACAACGACACCACTCCTACGAGCAGTACTTC